This TCR beta chain is from a study of T cell responses to AZD1222 COVID-19 vaccine (dated by TCRdb to the early 2020s). Context from the whole study: Because spike-specific TCR depth and breadth did not differ between the two schedules, AZD1222 recipients who got a second dose at roughly 4 weeks were pooled with those who got a second dose at roughly 12 weeks. TCR sequencing covered roughly 230 trial participants: some 210 given two doses of AZD1222 and about 26 given two doses of MenACWY control vaccine. Trial participants were enrolled by age into 18-55, 56-69 and 70-plus year subgroups, with around 150, 28 and 57 TCR-sequenced participants respectively. Broader findings and caveats from the paper: In the small 56-69-year group, the increase in depth fell short of significance, most likely because of low power. Spike-specific TCR breadth and depth rose significantly after two AZD1222 doses compared with day 0 and with MenACWY recipients. The whole spike protein was spanned by vaccine-associated CD4 TCRs, and dominant responses were seen in regions 160-218 and 743-854. Nearly half of unique spike-specific TCRs reportedly recognized epitopes outside regions mutated in the B.1.351 and B.1.1.7 variants. Because no day 14 peak-response samples were available, the repertoires could be characterized only after the peak T cell response. Conclusions about previously exposed vaccinees are limited because only a handful of AZD1222 recipients were SARS-CoV-2 seropositive at baseline. Participants were mostly white British, with more females than males. The authors suggested clonal diversity may have been underestimated.

Concerning this clone: Its antigen target is currently unknown. Base quality data are lacking; no much larger clone is found one base away.

The CDR3 regions of human TCRbeta chains were analyzed by immunosequencing. Processing in the source paper ran as follows. Repertoire TCRs were matched against a reference library of SARS-CoV-2-specific TCRs generated with the MIRA antigen-specificity platform. Breadth was defined as the fraction of unique TCRs that were SARS-CoV-2-associated, and depth was defined as the fraction of total T cells that were SARS-CoV-2-associated. Using the MIRA data, each spike-specific TCR was mapped to the spike region that the TCR reacts to and placed in a CD4 or CD8 class. Log10-transformed breadth and depth values were compared by one-way ANOVA with Sidak's multiple comparisons tests. TCRdb stores this immuneACCESS table with in-frame sequences only. Part of the clones is absent; in the studies checked, under half of the shortfall reflects unresolved V genes, and no reason is known for the rest. V and J calls and clone size are as listed in that table; D and trimming were resolved from the DNA. This sample is represented by more than 80,000 clones; over 75% of them were singletons. The top ten clones comprise roughly 10% of the sample.

Trimming takes 1 base from V and 0 bases from J, and the germline ends sit 7 bases apart. CDR1 and CDR2 are read off the germline V gene as SGHDT and YYEEEE. The CDR3 contains 15 residues, cysteine and phenylalanine counted. Of all the DNA, just the CDR3 is kept, 45 bases in frame from base 1. In light of the paper, this sample's time point label describes: baseline before first vaccination. Vaccinee samples came from UK trials COV001 and COV002, including a single-blind randomized controlled phase 2/3 trial of AZD1222 (ChAdOx1 nCoV-19) in healthy adults. For TCRbeta chain sequencing, PBMC samples were collected from trial participants at day 0 and at day 28 after the second dose.

The sequences come from peripheral blood, collected on day 0 of AZD1222 vaccination. The source of this sequence is an adult in good health. The rearranged chain carries TRBV5-6 and TRBJ2-2; no D gene can be assigned with confidence. The nucleotide sequence reads as follows: TGTGCCAGCAGCTTGTTGGCGCCGAACACCGGGGAGCTGTTTTTT. This encodes CASSLLAPNTGELFF. The reference TRBV5-6 and TRBJ2-2 proteins fill in what lies around the CDR3, so the full variable domain reads DAGVTQSPTHLIKTRGQQVTLRCSPKSGHDTVSWYQQALGQGPQFIFQYYEEEERQRGNFPDRFSGHQFPNYSSELNVNALLLGDSALYLCASSLLAPNTGELFFGEGSRLTVL.